The 32 T cell receptor beta chains reported below all come from one sample, sequenced in a study of CD8+ T cells in alopecia areata. It was cDNA, reverse transcribed from extracted RNA, that served as the sequencing template. TCRdb's table, derived via immunoSEQ multiplex PCR, lists solely in-frame clones and lacks some. Here the sample spans 170,000 or so clones, approximately 55% being singletons. Treatment meaning: oral pan-JAK inhibitor, 5-10 mg twice daily. The sequencing used CD8+ T cells sorted from blood, collected at week 24, from a patient treated with tofacitinib. The source is a human donor with alopecia areata.

The chain joins TRBV7-9 to TRBJ1-6; no firm D call. Trimming shortened V by 4 bases and J by 9 bases, and 13 bases separated the two germline ends. CDR1 is SEHNR and CDR2 is FQNEAQ in the germline V gene (reference sequence). The CDR3 has 14 residues. The CDR3 DNA follows: TGTGCCAGCAGCTCCCCCGGAGGACTTTCACCCCTCCACTTT. This codes for CASSSPGGLSPLHF.

This clone was detected a few times. The genes are TRBV7-2 and TRBJ2-1; tentatively, D is TRBD2 (6 bases). Per germline, CDR1 SGHTA and CDR2 FQGNSA. This CDR3 is built from 15 residues. Trimming left V 4 bases short and J 8 bases short, with 18 bases between. The CDR3 loop is CASSSGWGGVDEQFF. In DNA form, the CDR3 reads TGTGCCAGCAGCTCAGGGTGGGGCGGGGTGGATGAGCAGTTCTTC.

This clone was detected a few times. The gene calls are TRBV15 and TRBJ2-5; the D is unclear. The length of the CDR3 is 15 residues. Between the trimmed V and J ends, which lost 0 bases and 0 bases, there was a span of 8 bases. The germline V gene has CDR1 LNHNV and CDR2 YYDKDF (reference sequence). The CDR3 here is CATSRDIRNQETQYF. CDR3 in DNA: TGTGCCACCAGCAGAGATATCAGAAACCAAGAGACCCAGTACTTC.

This chain uses TRBV30 with TRBJ1-1; TRBD1 matches at 7 bases. Looked up from germline, CDR1 is GTSNPN and CDR2 is SVGIG (reference sequence). The CDR3 totals 13 residues. V was clipped by 5 bases and J by 1 base; unmatched bases: 4. The CDR3 DNA sequence: TGTGCCTGGGACAGGGTGGAGAACACTGAAGCTTTCTTT. It codes for CAWDRVENTEAFF.

The V call is TRBV11-1, the J call TRBJ2-3; 7 bases fit TRBD2. With 6 bases clipped from V and 2 bases from J, the junction kept 5 bases outside the gene matches. This CDR3 region has 14 residues. Germline values: CDR1 SGHAT, CDR2 FQDESV (reference sequence). The CDR3 sequence is CASRSGGYTDTQYF. CDR3 bases: TGTGCCAGCAGATCGGGAGGCTACACAGATACGCAGTATTTT.

J is TRBJ2-5 and V is TRBV30; D remains ambiguous. The germline V gene has CDR1 GTSNPN and CDR2 SVGIG (reference sequence). This CDR3 region has 14 residues. The V end was cut by 4 bases, the J end by 0 bases, with 12 bases between. CDR3 residues: CAWTHPGYQETQYF. The CDR3 nucleotides read TGTGCCTGGACGCACCCGGGCTACCAAGAGACCCAGTACTTC.

The chain couples TRBV13 to TRBJ1-5; D remains unclear. The germline V and J ends were trimmed by 0 bases and 3 bases, with 6 bases remaining between them. The CDR3 runs to 14 residues. CDR1 and CDR2 (germline): PRHDT, FYEKMQ (reference sequence). The CDR3 loop is CASSLGSVNQPQHF. The CDR3, as DNA: TGTGCCAGCAGCTTAGGCTCCGTCAATCAGCCCCAGCATTTT.

The rearrangement links TRBV5-6 to TRBJ2-3, with 7 bases aligning to TRBD1. This CDR3 region has 17 residues. V lost 0 bases, J lost 1 base, and 8 bases stayed unmatched. The germline V gene encodes CDR1 SGHDT and CDR2 YYEEEE. CDR3 coding DNA: TGTGCCAGCAGCTTGGGTGAGGGGGCTTGGGGCACAGATACGCAGTATTTT. This translates into CASSLGEGAWGTDTQYF.

A few counts support this clone. The rearrangement links TRBV25-1 to TRBJ2-3, with D unclear. Trimming took off 0 bases at V and 5 bases at J, with 12 bases between the two ends. Germline CDR1 and CDR2: MGHDK and SYGVNS. This CDR3 comprises 15 residues. CDR3 loop: CASSEYLADEDTQYF. The DNA for the CDR3 is TGTGCCAGCAGTGAATATTTAGCAGATGAAGATACGCAGTATTTT. The full variable domain, rest sourced from reference TRBV25-1 and TRBJ2-3, is EADIYQTPRYLVIGTGKKITLECSQTMGHDKMYWYQQDPGMELHLIHYSYGVNSTEKGDLSSESTVSRIRTEHFPLTLESARPSHTSQYLCASSEYLADEDTQYFGPGTRLTVL.

This clone has just a few counts. V is TRBV9 and J is TRBJ2-7, with 8 nucleotides matching TRBD2. Germline CDR1 reads SGDLS; CDR2 reads YYNGEE. The CDR3 sequence is 15 residues long. The ends lost 4 bases at V and 0 bases at J; junction bases unmatched: 6. The CDR3 loop is CASSPSGGSSYEQYF. CDR3 DNA sequence: TGTGCCAGCAGCCCCAGCGGGGGTAGCTCCTACGAGCAGTACTTC.

V is TRBV27 and J is TRBJ1-4, with 8 bases identical to TRBD1. The CDR3 spans 13 residues. The V and J ends lost 7 bases and 4 bases, in that order; junction bases with no gene match: 2. Germline loops: CDR1 MNHEY, CDR2 SMNVEV (reference sequence). The CDR3 loop is CASMDRVNEKLFF. In DNA form, the CDR3 reads TGTGCCAGCATGGACAGGGTTAATGAAAAACTGTTTTTT.

This chain connects TRBV30 to TRBJ1-1; D not resolved. This CDR3 has 13 amino acids. The germline V gene encodes CDR1 GTSNPN and CDR2 SVGIG (reference sequence). V was shortened by 0 bases and J by 0 bases, with 5 bases between the two germline ends. The CDR3 is CAWSVQLNTEAFF. CDR3 bases: TGTGCCTGGAGTGTACAGTTGAACACTGAAGCTTTCTTT.

The CDR3 is CASRTGQDEAFF. CDR3 bases: TGTGCCAGCAGGACAGGACAGGATGAAGCTTTCTTT. The chain couples TRBV13 to TRBJ1-1; 7 bases are a match to TRBD1. The length of the CDR3 is 12 residues. Looked up from germline, CDR1 is PRHDT and CDR2 is FYEKMQ (reference sequence). V lost 6 bases, J lost 7 bases, and 5 bases stayed unmatched. The full variable domain, completed using reference TRBV13 and TRBJ1-1, is AAGVIQSPRHLIKEKRETATLKCYPIPRHDTVYWYQQGPGQDPQFLISFYEKMQSDKGSIPDRFSAQQFSDYHSELNMSSLELGDSALYFCASRTGQDEAFFGQGTRLTVV.

This sequence joins TRBV2 and TRBJ2-4; D remains ambiguous. The CDR3 covers 14 residues. Germline CDR1 is SNHLY and CDR2 is FYNNEI. Trimming left V 7 bases short and J 3 bases short, with 13 bases between. As DNA, the CDR3 is TGTGCCAGCACCCCCAGTGGGGACAAAAACATTCAGTACTTC. As protein: CASTPSGDKNIQYF.

Written as DNA, the CDR3 is TGTGCCAGTTGCGCGGGGGGGGTCAATGAGCAGTTCTTC. Amino acid sequence: CASCAGGVNEQFF. This sequence joins TRBV19 and TRBJ2-1, with 9 bases matching TRBD2. CDR1 and CDR2 (germline): LNHDA, SQIVND (reference sequence). CDR3 length equals 13 residues. J lost 6 bases, V lost 8 bases, and 5 bases had no gene match.

This chain links TRBV30 with TRBJ1-2, with D possibly being TRBD1 (5 bases). Germline V gene sequence: CDR1 GTSNPN, CDR2 SVGIG (reference sequence). This CDR3 is 13 amino acids long. Deletions cut 8 bases from V and 5 bases from J, with 18 bases between. In nucleotides, the CDR3 is TGTGCCGGGACCTCCGAGAGTCCGTATGGCTACACCTTC. Translating gives CAGTSESPYGYTF.

The rearrangement links TRBV10-2 to TRBJ1-1; weak D call: TRBD1 (5 bases). The CDR3 has 14 amino acids. Germline V CDR1 and CDR2: WSHSY, SAAADI. V shed 8 bases and J shed 2 bases, with 15 bases lying between them. The CDR3 DNA is TGCGCCAGCCAAAGAACACAGGAAAACACTGAAGCTTTCTTT. It yields the protein CASQRTQENTEAFF.

This chain joins TRBV5-1 and TRBJ2-1; 8 bases align to TRBD2. This CDR3 contains 16 residues. The germline V gene encodes CDR1 SGHRS and CDR2 YFSETQ. With V trimmed by 4 bases and J by 0 bases, 6 bases remained unmatched. The CDR3 spells CASSVAGRSSYNEQFF. The DNA for the CDR3 is TGCGCCAGCAGCGTAGCGGGACGTAGCTCCTACAATGAGCAGTTCTTC.

The chain is built from TRBV11-2 and TRBJ2-7; TRBD2 matches at 7 bases. Germline values: CDR1 SGHAT, CDR2 FQNNGV. Unmatched junction bases numbered 10, after V lost 6 bases and J lost 5 bases. The CDR3 loop spans 14 amino acids. CDR3 sequence (DNA): TGTGCCAGCAGTCTTACGACGCGGGGGAACGAGCAGTACTTC. It translates to CASSLTTRGNEQYF.

V is TRBV6-5 and J is TRBJ1-5; D remains ambiguous. Germline CDR1 MNHEY, CDR2 SVGAGI. The CDR3 consists of 15 residues. Trimming stripped 2 bases from V and 3 bases from J, with 11 bases between. The CDR3 loop reads CASSYVYSPNQPQHF. CDR3 sequence (DNA): TGTGCCAGCAGTTACGTTTACAGCCCCAATCAGCCCCAGCATTTT.

This chain joins TRBV7-6 and TRBJ1-6, with 11 bases matching TRBD1. Germline V gives CDR1 SGHVS, CDR2 FNYEAQ. V lost 5 bases, J lost 10 bases, and 7 bases stayed unmatched. This CDR3 has 15 residues. Here the CDR3 DNA reads TGTGCCAGCAGCACAGGACAGGGGGCGAGCTCACCCCTCCACTTT. Translation gives CASSTGQGASSPLHF.

J is TRBJ2-1 and V is TRBV11-2; 11 bases are a match to TRBD2. Trimming took 5 bases from V and 5 from J; bases not matched to a gene: 8. From germline, CDR1 is SGHAT and CDR2 FQNNGV. This CDR3 spans 16 amino acids. CDR3 region: CASSPWTSGLHNEQFF. The CDR3 coding sequence is TGTGCCAGCAGCCCTTGGACTAGCGGGCTGCACAATGAGCAGTTCTTC. Full variable domain (rest looked up from reference TRBV11-2 and TRBJ2-1): EAGVAQSPRYKIIEKRQSVAFWCNPISGHATLYWYQQILGQGPKLLIQFQNNGVVDDSQLPKDRFSAERLKGVDSTLKIQPAKLEDSAVYLCASSPWTSGLHNEQFFGPGTRLTVL.

The rearrangement joins TRBV6-1 to TRBJ2-1, with D unresolved. The CDR3 length is 12 residues. CDR1 MNHNS and CDR2 SASEGT come from the germline V gene. Trimming stripped 5 bases from V and 7 bases from J, with 9 bases between. This CDR3 reads CASSPFRNEQFF. CDR3 sequence (DNA): TGTGCCAGCAGTCCCTTCCGTAATGAGCAGTTCTTC.

The V and J genes are TRBV7-2 and TRBJ1-5; 7 bases align to TRBD1. The CDR3 sequence is 14 residues long. Germline CDR1 and CDR2: SGHTA and FQGNSA. Unmatched junction bases numbered 5, after V lost 5 bases and J lost 4 bases. In nucleotides, the CDR3 is TGTGCCAGCAGCCCCCACAGGGGAAATCAGCCCCAGCATTTT. It encodes CASSPHRGNQPQHF.

The rearrangement joins TRBV29-1 to TRBJ2-7; D perhaps matches TRBD1 (5 bases). This CDR3 comprises 11 residues. Trimming cost V 5 bases and J 4 bases, with 9 bases left between them. The germline CDR1 and CDR2 sequences are SQVTM and ANQGSEA. The CDR3 nucleotides read TGCAGCGTTAAACAGGAATACGAGCAGTACTTC. Residues: CSVKQEYEQYF.

This chain connects TRBV7-8 to TRBJ1-6; no clear D gene. The V and J ends lost 0 bases and 10 bases respectively, with 7 bases between them. The CDR3 is 13 amino acids. Germline CDR1 SGHVS, CDR2 FQNEAQ. This chain's CDR3 is CASSLAAQSPLHF. The CDR3 DNA sequence: TGTGCCAGCAGCTTAGCGGCCCAGTCACCCCTCCACTTT.

This clone was recorded a few times. The chain couples TRBV5-1 to TRBJ1-1, with D unresolved. This CDR3 has 13 residues. The V and J ends lost 0 bases and 6 bases respectively, with 9 bases between them. Germline V gene lookup returns CDR1 SGHRS and CDR2 YFSETQ. The CDR3: CASSLGGDSEAFF. CDR3 DNA: TGCGCCAGCAGCTTGGGAGGAGACTCTGAAGCTTTCTTT.

V is TRBV7-2 and J is TRBJ2-5; 10 bases match TRBD1. This CDR3 has 16 amino acids. Germline assignment: CDR1 SGHTA and CDR2 FQGNSA. Losses at the gene ends were 0 bases for V and 5 bases for J; bases not matched to a gene: 6. CDR3 amino acids: CASSLARQGARETQYF. The CDR3 nucleotides are TGTGCCAGCAGCTTAGCGCGACAGGGGGCGAGGGAGACCCAGTACTTC. Using reference TRBV7-2 and TRBJ2-5 for the parts outside the CDR3, the full variable domain is GAGVSQSPSNKVTEKGKDVELRCDPISGHTALYWYRQSLGQGLEFLIYFQGNSAPDKSGLPSDRFSAERTGGSVSTLTIQRTQQEDSAVYLCASSLARQGARETQYFGPGTRLLVL.

The V and J genes are TRBV27 and TRBJ1-1; 9 bases line up with TRBD1. CDR3 length equals 14 residues. Germline assignment: CDR1 MNHEY and CDR2 SMNVEV (reference sequence). V shed 3 bases, J shed 4 bases, and the junction held 3 bases outside the gene matches. The CDR3 bases are TGTGCCAGCAGTTTTGAGACAGGGGGCACTGAAGCTTTCTTT. Its protein product is CASSFETGGTEAFF.

The chain recombines TRBV4-3 with TRBJ1-4; no clear D gene. V was trimmed by 4 bases and J by 0 bases, leaving 9 bases between them. The CDR3 runs to 15 residues. Germline assignment: CDR1 LGHNA and CDR2 YSLEER. CDR3 in DNA: TGCGCCAGCAGCCGGTCGAGAGCAACTAATGAAAAACTGTTTTTT. Translating gives CASSRSRATNEKLFF.

J is TRBJ1-2 and V is TRBV14, with D perhaps TRBD1 (6 bases). The CDR3 length is 16 residues. V dropped 0 bases and J dropped 6 bases, with 17 bases sitting between them. Germline lookup yields CDR1 SGHDN and CDR2 FVKESK. Here the CDR3 reads CASSQDRRGASNGYTF. DNA of the CDR3: TGTGCCAGCAGCCAAGATCGACGGGGGGCGAGTAATGGCTACACCTTC.

This clone occurred a few times. V gene TRBV7-6 combines with J gene TRBJ2-7, with D possibly being TRBD1 (6 bases). V was pared by 1 base and J by 1 base, with 11 bases between. Germline V gene data show CDR1 as SGHVS and CDR2 as FNYEAQ. This CDR3 contains 15 residues. This CDR3 is CASSLEAQGSYEQYF. For the CDR3, the DNA is TGTGCCAGCAGCTTAGAGGCTCAGGGGTCCTACGAGCAGTACTTC. Drawing the rest from reference TRBV7-6 and TRBJ2-7, the complete variable domain is GAGVSQSPRYKVTKRGQDVALRCDPISGHVSLYWYRQALGQGPEFLTYFNYEAQQDKSGLPNDRFSAERPEGSISTLTIQRTEQRDSAMYRCASSLEAQGSYEQYFGPGTRLTVT.